Presented here are 4 T cell receptor beta chains from one specimen sequenced in a study of T cell responses to AZD1222 COVID-19 vaccine. Some clones are missing from TCRdb's copy, which holds only in-frame ones; the method was immunoSEQ multiplex PCR. The sample has about 160,000 clones, 88% seen once. Sequencing was performed on peripheral blood, taken on day 0 of AZD1222 vaccination. These TCRs come from an adult in good health.

This chain joins TRBV28 and TRBJ1-2, with D uncertain. Germline V gene sequence: CDR1 MDHEN, CDR2 SYDVKM. The CDR3 spans 13 residues. V lost 8 bases and J lost 6, with 16 bases in between. In nucleotides, the CDR3 is TGTGCCAGCTTTAACTCTGTAGAGGATGGCTACACCTTC. The encoded protein is CASFNSVEDGYTF.

This CDR3 reads CASSLEANIAYEQYF. For the CDR3, the DNA is TGTGCCAGCAGCTTAGAAGCCAACATCGCCTACGAGCAGTACTTC. The chain has TRBV7-6 and TRBJ2-7; D is unclear. The CDR3 has 15 residues. V was cut by 1 base and J by 2 bases, with 12 bases left in between. Germline CDR1 SGHVS, CDR2 FNYEAQ.

The gene calls are TRBV19 and TRBJ1-5; D might be TRBD1 (6 bases). Germline values: CDR1 LNHDA, CDR2 SQIVND (reference sequence). The CDR3 runs to 16 residues. Between the trimmed V and J ends, which lost 0 bases and 0 bases, there was a span of 9 bases. The CDR3 here is CASSIDTGYSNQPQHF. The CDR3 coding sequence is TGTGCCAGTAGTATAGATACAGGGTATAGCAATCAGCCCCAGCATTTT. Drawing the rest from reference TRBV19 and TRBJ1-5, the complete variable domain is DGGITQSPKYLFRKEGQNVTLSCEQNLNHDAMYWYRQDPGQGLRLIYYSQIVNDFQKGDIAEGYSVSREKKESFPLTVTSAQKNPTAFYLCASSIDTGYSNQPQHFGDGTRLSIL.

V gene TRBV27 combines with J gene TRBJ2-1; D is tentatively TRBD1 or TRBD2 (5 bases each). Germline V lookup: CDR1 MNHEY, CDR2 SMNVEV (reference sequence). V shed 3 bases and J shed 5 bases, with 11 bases lying between them. The CDR3 runs to 14 residues. CDR3 bases: TGTGCCAGCAGTTTTGGGGGAATAAACAATGAGCAGTTCTTC. This translates into CASSFGGINNEQFF.